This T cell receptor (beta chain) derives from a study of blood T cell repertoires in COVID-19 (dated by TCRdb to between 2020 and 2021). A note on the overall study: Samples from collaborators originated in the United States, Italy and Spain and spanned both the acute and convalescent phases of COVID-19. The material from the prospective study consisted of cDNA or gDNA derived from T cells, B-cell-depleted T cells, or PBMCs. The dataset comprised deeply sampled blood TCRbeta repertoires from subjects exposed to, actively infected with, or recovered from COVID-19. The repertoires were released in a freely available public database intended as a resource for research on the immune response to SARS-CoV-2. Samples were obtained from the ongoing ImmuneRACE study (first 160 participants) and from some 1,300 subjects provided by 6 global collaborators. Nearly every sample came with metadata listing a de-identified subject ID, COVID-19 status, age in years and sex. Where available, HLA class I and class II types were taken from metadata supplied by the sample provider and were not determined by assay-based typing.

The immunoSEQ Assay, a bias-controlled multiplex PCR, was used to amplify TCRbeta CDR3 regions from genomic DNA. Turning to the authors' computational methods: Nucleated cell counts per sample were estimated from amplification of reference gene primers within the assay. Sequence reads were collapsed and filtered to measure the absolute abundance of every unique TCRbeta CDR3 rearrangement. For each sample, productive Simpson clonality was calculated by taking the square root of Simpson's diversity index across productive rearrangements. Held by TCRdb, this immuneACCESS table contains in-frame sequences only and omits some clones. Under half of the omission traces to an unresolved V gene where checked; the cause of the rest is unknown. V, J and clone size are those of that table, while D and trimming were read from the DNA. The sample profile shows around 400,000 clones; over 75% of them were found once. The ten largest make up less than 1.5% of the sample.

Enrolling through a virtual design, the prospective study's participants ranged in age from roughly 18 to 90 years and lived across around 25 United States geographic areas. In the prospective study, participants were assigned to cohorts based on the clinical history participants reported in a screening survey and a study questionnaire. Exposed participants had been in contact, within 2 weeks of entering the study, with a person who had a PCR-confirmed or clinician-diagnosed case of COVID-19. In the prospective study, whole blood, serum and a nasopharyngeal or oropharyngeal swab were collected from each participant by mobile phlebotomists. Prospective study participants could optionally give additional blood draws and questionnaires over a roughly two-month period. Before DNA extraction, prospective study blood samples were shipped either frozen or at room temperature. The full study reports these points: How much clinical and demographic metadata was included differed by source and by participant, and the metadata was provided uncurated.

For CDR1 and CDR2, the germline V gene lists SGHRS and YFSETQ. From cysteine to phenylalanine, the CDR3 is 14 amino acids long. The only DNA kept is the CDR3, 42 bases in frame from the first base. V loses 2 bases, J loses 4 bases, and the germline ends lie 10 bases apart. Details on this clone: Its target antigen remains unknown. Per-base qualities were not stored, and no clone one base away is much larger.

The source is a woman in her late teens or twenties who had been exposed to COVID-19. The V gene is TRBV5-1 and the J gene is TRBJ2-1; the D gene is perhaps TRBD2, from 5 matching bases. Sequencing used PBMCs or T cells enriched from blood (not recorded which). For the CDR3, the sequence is CASSFEAVYNEQFF. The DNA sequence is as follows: TGCGCCAGCAGCTTTGAAGCGGTATACAATGAGCAGTTCTTC.